Shown below are 2 T cell receptor beta chains from a single sample sequenced in a study of OX40 agonist ivuxolimab in advanced cancers. Library creation used the immunoSEQ multiplex PCR assay. In its TCRdb copy, this immuneACCESS table keeps in-frame sequences only and misses some clones. Where compared with another copy, unresolved V genes explain less than half of these, and the others have no known cause. The sample contains 35,000 to 40,000 clones, around 82% of them found a single time. The ten largest clones represent approximately 8.1% of the sample. The input for sequencing was CD4+ or CD8+ T cells sorted from blood, taken in a trial of the OX40 agonist ivuxolimab. These receptors were obtained from an adult with an advanced solid tumor such as melanoma, head and neck, liver or kidney cancer.

This clone has a single count. The rearrangement uses TRBV19 and TRBJ2-1; TRBD2 aligns across 7 bases. In germline, CDR1 is LNHDA, CDR2 SQIVND (reference sequence). Trimming cost V 1 base and J 7 bases; bases outside gene matches: 10. This CDR3 has 16 residues. The CDR3 protein is CASSIGGGTEANEQFF. The CDR3 region has the DNA TGTGCCAGTAGTATAGGGGGGGGGACCGAGGCGAATGAGCAGTTCTTC.

The chain employs TRBV14 and TRBJ2-5; D is unresolved. The length of the CDR3 is 12 residues. Per the germline V gene, CDR1 is SGHDN and CDR2 is FVKESK. Trimming shortened V by 1 base and J by 5 bases, and 5 bases separated the two germline ends. The DNA of the CDR3 is TGTGCCAGCAGCCAAGTGGGGGAGACCCAGTACTTC. It codes for CASSQVGETQYF. The whole variable domain, remainder taken from reference TRBV14 and TRBJ2-5, is EAGVTQFPSHSVIEKGQTVTLRCDPISGHDNLYWYRRVMGKEIKFLLHFVKESKQDESGMPNNRFLAERTGGTYSTLKVQPAELEDSGVYFCASSQVGETQYFGPGTRLLVL.